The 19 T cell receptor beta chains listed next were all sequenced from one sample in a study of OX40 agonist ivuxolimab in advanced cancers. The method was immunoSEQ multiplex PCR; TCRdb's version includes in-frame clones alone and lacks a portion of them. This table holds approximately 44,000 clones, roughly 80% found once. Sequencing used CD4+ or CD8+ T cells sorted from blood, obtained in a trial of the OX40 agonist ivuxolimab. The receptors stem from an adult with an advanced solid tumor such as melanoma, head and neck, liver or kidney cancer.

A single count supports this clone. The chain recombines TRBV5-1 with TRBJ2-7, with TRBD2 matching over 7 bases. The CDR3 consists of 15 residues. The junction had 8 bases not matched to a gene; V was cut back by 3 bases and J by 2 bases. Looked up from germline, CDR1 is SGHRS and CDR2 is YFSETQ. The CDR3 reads CASSWGGSEAYEQYF. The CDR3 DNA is TGCGCCAGCAGCTGGGGAGGGAGTGAGGCCTACGAGCAGTACTTC.

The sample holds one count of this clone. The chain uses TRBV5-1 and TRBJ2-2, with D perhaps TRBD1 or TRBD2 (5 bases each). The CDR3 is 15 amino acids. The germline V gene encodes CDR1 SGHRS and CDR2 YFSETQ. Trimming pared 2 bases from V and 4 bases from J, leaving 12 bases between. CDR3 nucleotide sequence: TGCGCCAGCAGCTTTCTAGCCGGGACCACCGGGGAGCTGTTTTTT. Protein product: CASSFLAGTTGELFF.

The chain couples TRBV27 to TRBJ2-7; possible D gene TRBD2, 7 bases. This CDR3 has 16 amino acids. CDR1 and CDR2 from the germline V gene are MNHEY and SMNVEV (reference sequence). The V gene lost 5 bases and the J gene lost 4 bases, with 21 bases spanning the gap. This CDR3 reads CASSLSGGARLYEQYF. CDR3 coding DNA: TGTGCCAGCAGTCTCTCTGGGGGGGCGAGGCTGTACGAGCAGTACTTC.

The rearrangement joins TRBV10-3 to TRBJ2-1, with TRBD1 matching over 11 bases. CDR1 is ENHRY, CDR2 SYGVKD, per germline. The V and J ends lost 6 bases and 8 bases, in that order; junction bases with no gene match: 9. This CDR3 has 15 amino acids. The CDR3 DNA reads TGTGCCATCAGGACCGGGACAGGGGGAGAATATGAGCAGTTCTTC. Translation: CAIRTGTGGEYEQFF.

CDR3 nucleotide sequence: TGTGCCAGCAGCTATGGACAGGGGGAGACCCAGTACTTC. This gives the protein CASSYGQGETQYF. This chain links TRBV7-9 with TRBJ2-5, with 9 bases aligning to TRBD1. Unmatched junction bases numbered 2, after V lost 4 bases and J lost 5 bases. Looked up from germline, CDR1 is SEHNR and CDR2 is FQNEAQ (reference sequence). This CDR3 comprises 13 residues.

In DNA form, the CDR3 reads TGTGCCAGCAGTCCCCGGGAGGGCGGGGAAAAACTGTTTTTT. Its protein product is CASSPREGGEKLFF. This chain links TRBV27 with TRBJ1-4; the D is unclear. Germline CDR1 reads MNHEY; CDR2 reads SMNVEV (reference sequence). The CDR3 is made up of 14 amino acids. Trimming took 5 bases from V and 8 from J, leaving 15 bases between them.

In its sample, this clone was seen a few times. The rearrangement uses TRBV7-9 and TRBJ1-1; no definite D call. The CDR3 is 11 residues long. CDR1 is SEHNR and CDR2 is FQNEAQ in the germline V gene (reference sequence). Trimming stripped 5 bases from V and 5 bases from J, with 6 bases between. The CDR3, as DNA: TGTGCCAGCAGCCGTGCGACTGAAGCTTTCTTT. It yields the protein CASSRATEAFF.

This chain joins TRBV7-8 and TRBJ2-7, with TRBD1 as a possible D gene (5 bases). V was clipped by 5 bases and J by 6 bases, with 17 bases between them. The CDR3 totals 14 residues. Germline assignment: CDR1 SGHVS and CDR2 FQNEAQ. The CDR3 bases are TGTGCCAGCAGCCCAACTACCCGTCAGGGCGAGCAGTACTTC. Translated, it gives CASSPTTRQGEQYF.

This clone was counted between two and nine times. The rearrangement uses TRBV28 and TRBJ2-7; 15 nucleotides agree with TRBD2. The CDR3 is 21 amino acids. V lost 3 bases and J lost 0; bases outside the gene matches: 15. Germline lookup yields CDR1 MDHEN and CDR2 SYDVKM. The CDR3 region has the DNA TGTGCCAGCAGTTTCCGAGCCCCCGGGACTAGCGGGAGGTCGGGCTCCTACGAGCAGTACTTC. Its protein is CASSFRAPGTSGRSGSYEQYF. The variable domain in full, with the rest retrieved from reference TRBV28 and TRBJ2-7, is DVKVTQSSRYLVKRTGEKVFLECVQDMDHENMFWYRQDPGLGLRLIYFSYDVKMKEKGDIPEGYSVSREKKERFSLILESASTNQTSMYLCASSFRAPGTSGRSGSYEQYFGPGTRLTVT.

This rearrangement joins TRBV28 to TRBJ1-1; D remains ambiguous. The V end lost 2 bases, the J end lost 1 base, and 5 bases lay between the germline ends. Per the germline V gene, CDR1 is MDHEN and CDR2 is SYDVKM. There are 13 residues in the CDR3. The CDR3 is CASSLPTNTEAFF. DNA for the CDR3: TGTGCCAGCAGTTTACCGACGAACACTGAAGCTTTCTTT.

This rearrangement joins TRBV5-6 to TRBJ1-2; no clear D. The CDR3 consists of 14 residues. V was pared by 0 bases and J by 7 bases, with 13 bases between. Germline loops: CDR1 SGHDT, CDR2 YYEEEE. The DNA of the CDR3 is TGTGCCAGCAGCTTGGGAGGTGGCCTTGGTGGCTACACCTTC. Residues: CASSLGGGLGGYTF.

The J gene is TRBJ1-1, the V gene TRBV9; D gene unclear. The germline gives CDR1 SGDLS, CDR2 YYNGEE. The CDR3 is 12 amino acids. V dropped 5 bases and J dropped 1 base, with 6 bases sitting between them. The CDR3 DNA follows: TGTGCCAGCAGTGGAAGGAACACTGAAGCTTTCTTT. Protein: CASSGRNTEAFF.

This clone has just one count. The CDR3 bases are TGTGCCAGCACCCAGGGGGGAAGCAATCAGCCCCAGCATTTT. Encoded protein: CASTQGGSNQPQHF. V is TRBV28 and J is TRBJ1-5; 7 nucleotides match TRBD1. V lost 7 bases to trimming and J lost 1 base; unmatched junction nucleotides: 4. The CDR3 is made up of 14 amino acids. Germline assignment: CDR1 MDHEN and CDR2 SYDVKM.

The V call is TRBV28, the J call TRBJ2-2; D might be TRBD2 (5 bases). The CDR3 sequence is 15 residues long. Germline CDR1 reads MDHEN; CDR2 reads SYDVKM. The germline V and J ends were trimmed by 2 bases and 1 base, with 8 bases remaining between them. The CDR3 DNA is TGTGCCAGCAGTTTAGGGAGCGTGAACACCGGGGAGCTGTTTTTT. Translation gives CASSLGSVNTGELFF.

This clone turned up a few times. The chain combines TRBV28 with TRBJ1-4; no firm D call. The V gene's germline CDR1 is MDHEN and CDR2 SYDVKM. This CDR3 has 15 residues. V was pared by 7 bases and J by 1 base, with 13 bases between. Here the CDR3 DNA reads TGTGCCAGCAAGGACTCCGGGGAAACTAATGAAAAACTGTTTTTT. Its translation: CASKDSGETNEKLFF.

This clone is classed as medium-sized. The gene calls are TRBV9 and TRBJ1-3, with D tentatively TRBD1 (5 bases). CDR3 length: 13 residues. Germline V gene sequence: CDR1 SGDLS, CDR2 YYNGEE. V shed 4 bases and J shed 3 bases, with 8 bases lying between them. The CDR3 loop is CASSRDGGNTIYF. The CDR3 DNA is TGTGCCAGCAGCAGGGACGGTGGAAACACCATATATTTT.

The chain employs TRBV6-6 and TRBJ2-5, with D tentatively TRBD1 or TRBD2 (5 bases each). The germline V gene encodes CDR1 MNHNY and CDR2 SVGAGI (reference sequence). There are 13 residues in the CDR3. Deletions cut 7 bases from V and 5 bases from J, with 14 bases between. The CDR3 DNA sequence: TGTGCCAGCAACACTAGAGCAGGGGAGACCCAGTACTTC. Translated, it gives CASNTRAGETQYF.

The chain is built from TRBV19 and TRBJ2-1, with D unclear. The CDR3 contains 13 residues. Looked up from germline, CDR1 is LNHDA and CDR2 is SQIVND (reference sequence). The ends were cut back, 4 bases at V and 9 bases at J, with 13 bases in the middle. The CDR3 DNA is TGTGCCAGTAGTACCCATCAGTTCAGTGAGCAGTTCTTC. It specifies CASSTHQFSEQFF.

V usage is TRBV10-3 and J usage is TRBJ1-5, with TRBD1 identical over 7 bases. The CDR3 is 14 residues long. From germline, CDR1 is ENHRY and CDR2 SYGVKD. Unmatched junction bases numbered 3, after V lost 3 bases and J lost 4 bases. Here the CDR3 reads CAISDRGANQPQHF. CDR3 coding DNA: TGTGCCATCAGTGACAGGGGGGCAAATCAGCCCCAGCATTTT.